A single sample gave rise to the 7 T cell receptor beta chains below, sequenced in a study of T cell changes during pregnancy in multiple sclerosis. TCRdb keeps only in-frame clones here, not all; method: immunoSEQ multiplex PCR. The data hold about 40,000 clones, with 91% observed a single time. This sample comprised CD8+ T cells from peripheral blood mononuclear cells, obtained before pregnancy. These TCRs come from a female donor with multiple sclerosis, enrolled in a pregnancy study.

This clone was observed a handful of times. The rearrangement links TRBV7-2 to TRBJ2-7; 9 nucleotides match TRBD2. J was trimmed by 4 bases and V by 3 bases; bases with no gene match: 1. Germline V lookup: CDR1 SGHTA, CDR2 FQGNSA. The CDR3 runs to 13 residues. CDR3 sequence reads: CASSFSGSYEQYF. The CDR3 DNA reads as TGTGCCAGCAGCTTTAGCGGGAGTTACGAGCAGTACTTC.

V and J are TRBV15 and TRBJ2-7; no definite D call. V was shortened by 0 bases and J by 5 bases, with 14 bases between the two germline ends. The CDR3 totals 15 residues. Germline assignment: CDR1 LNHNV and CDR2 YYDKDF (reference sequence). The CDR3 nucleotides read TGTGCCACCAGCAGAGATCCCCAGGATTGGGACGAGCAGTACTTC. Protein sequence: CATSRDPQDWDEQYF.

This clone was counted a single time. J is TRBJ2-7 and V is TRBV19; D is possibly TRBD1 (6 bases). The germline V and J ends were trimmed by 5 bases and 0 bases, with 11 bases remaining between them. CDR3 length equals 14 residues. Germline V gives CDR1 LNHDA, CDR2 SQIVND (reference sequence). The CDR3 DNA sequence: TGTGCCAGTAGTCCAGCAGGGGTCTCCTACGAGCAGTACTTC. Translated: CASSPAGVSYEQYF.

V and J are TRBV15 and TRBJ1-1; TRBD1 might be the D (5 bases). Per germline, CDR1 LNHNV and CDR2 YYDKDF (reference sequence). This CDR3 is 14 amino acids long. The ends were cut back, 0 bases at V and 5 bases at J, with 10 bases in the middle. In DNA, the CDR3 is TGTGCCACCAGCAGAGATCAGGGAAGTACTGAAGCTTTCTTT. Amino acids: CATSRDQGSTEAFF.

The chain recombines TRBV29-1 with TRBJ2-5; possible D gene TRBD1, 7 bases. Germline CDR1 and CDR2: SQVTM and ANQGSEA. The ends were cut back, 6 bases at V and 1 base at J, with 12 bases in the middle. The CDR3 consists of 13 residues. The CDR3 DNA reads as TGCAGCGTGGACTACAGGGGCCAAGAGACCCAGTACTTC. Translated: CSVDYRGQETQYF.

This clone has just one count. The gene calls are TRBV7-9 and TRBJ2-1; D gene ambiguous. Per germline, CDR1 SEHNR and CDR2 FQNEAQ (reference sequence). The V and J ends lost 2 bases and 3 bases respectively, with 8 bases between them. This CDR3 region has 14 residues. The CDR3 DNA follows: TGTGCCAGCAGCTTACAGGCTATCTACAATGAGCAGTTCTTC. Its protein is CASSLQAIYNEQFF.

The chain combines TRBV27 with TRBJ2-2; D possibly corresponds to TRBD1 (6 bases). V was pared by 3 bases and J by 4 bases, with 9 bases between. This CDR3 has 14 residues. Germline CDR1 MNHEY, CDR2 SMNVEV (reference sequence). Here the CDR3 DNA reads TGTGCCAGCAGTTTGGGGGCCACCACCGGGGAGCTGTTTTTT. Its translation: CASSLGATTGELFF.